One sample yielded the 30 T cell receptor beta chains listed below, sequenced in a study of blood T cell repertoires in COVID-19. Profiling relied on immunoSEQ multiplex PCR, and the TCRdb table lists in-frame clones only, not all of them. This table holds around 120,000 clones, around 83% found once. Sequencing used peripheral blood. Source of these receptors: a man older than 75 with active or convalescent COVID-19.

DNA of the CDR3: TGTGCCAGCGGATATACAGGGAATCAGCCCCAGCATTTT. Amino acid sequence: CASGYTGNQPQHF. This chain connects TRBV28 to TRBJ1-5; D perhaps matches TRBD1 (6 bases). Looked up from germline, CDR1 is MDHEN and CDR2 is SYDVKM. V lost 8 bases and J lost 4, with 12 bases in between. This CDR3 has 13 residues.

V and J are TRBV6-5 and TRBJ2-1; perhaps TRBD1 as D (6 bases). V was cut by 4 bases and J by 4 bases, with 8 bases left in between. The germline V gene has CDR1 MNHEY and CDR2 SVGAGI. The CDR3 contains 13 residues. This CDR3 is CASSLQGYNEQFF. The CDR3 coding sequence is TGTGCCAGCAGTTTACAGGGTTACAATGAGCAGTTCTTC.

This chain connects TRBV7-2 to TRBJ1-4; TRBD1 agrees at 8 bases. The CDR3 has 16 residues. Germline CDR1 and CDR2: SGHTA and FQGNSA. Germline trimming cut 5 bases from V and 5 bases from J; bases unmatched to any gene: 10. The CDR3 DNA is TGTGCCAGCAGCGTACCCCAGGGGGCGTCCAATGAAAAACTGTTTTTT. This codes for CASSVPQGASNEKLFF.

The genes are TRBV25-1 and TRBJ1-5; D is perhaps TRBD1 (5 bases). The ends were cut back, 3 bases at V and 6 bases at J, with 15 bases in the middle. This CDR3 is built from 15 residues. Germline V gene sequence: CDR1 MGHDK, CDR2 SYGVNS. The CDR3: CASSEMLGEGQPQHF. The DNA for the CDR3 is TGTGCCAGCAGTGAGATGTTAGGGGAGGGTCAGCCCCAGCATTTT.

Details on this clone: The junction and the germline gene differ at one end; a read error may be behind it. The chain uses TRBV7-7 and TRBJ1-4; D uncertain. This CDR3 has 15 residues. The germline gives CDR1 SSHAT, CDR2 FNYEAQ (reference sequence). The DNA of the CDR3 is TGTGCTAGCAGCTTATCTGGGTCCCAGGCCGAAAAACTGTTTTTT. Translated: CASSLSGSQAEKLFF.

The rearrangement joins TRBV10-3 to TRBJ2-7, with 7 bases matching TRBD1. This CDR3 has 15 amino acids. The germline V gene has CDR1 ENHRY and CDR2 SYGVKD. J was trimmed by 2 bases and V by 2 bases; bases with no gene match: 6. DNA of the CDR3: TGTGCCATCAGTGAGGTCCGGGGACAGCCCTACGAGCAGTACTTC. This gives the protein CAISEVRGQPYEQYF.

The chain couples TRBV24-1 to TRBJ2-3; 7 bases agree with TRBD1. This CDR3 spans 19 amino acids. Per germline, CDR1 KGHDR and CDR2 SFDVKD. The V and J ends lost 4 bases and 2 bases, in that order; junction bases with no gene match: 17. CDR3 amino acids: CATSDSSVTGTEPTDTQYF. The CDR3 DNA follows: TGTGCCACCAGTGACTCCTCGGTGACCGGGACAGAGCCCACAGATACGCAGTATTTT.

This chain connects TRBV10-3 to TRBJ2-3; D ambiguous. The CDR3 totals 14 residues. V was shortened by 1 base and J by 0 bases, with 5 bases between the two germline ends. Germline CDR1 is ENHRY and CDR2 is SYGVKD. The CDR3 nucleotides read TGTGCCATCAGTGAGTTGACTAGCACAGATACGCAGTATTTT. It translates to CAISELTSTDTQYF.

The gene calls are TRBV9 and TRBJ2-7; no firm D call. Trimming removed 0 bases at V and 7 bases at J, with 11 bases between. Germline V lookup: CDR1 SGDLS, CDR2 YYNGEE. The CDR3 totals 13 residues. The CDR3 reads CASSVDLEREQYF. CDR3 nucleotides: TGTGCCAGCAGCGTAGACCTTGAGAGGGAGCAGTACTTC. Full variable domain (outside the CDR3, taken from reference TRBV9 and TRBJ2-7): DSGVTQTPKHLITATGQRVTLRCSPRSGDLSVYWYQQSLDQGLQFLIQYYNGEERAKGNILERFSAQQFPDLHSELNLSSLELGDSALYFCASSVDLEREQYFGPGTRLTVT.

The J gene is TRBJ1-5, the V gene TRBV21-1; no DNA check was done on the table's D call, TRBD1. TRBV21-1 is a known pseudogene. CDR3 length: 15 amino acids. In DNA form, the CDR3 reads TGTGCCAGCAGCAAACAGCAGGTTAGCAATCAGCCCCAGCATTTT. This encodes CASSKQQVSNQPQHF.

The CDR3 DNA reads as TGTGCCAGCATGTGGGACAGGGGCTCGGGTACGCAGTATTTT. Its protein product is CASMWDRGSGTQYF. V and J are TRBV6-5 and TRBJ2-3; 10 nucleotides align to TRBD1. The CDR3 has 14 residues. V shed 7 bases, J shed 8 bases, and the junction held 9 bases outside the gene matches. Germline V gene data show CDR1 as MNHEY and CDR2 as SVGAGI.

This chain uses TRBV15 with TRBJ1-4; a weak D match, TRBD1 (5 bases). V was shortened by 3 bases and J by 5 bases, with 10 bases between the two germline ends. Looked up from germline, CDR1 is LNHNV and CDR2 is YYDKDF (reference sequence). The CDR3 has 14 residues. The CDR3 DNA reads TGTGCCACCAGCAGTAGGACAAGGAATGAAAAACTGTTTTTT. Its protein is CATSSRTRNEKLFF.

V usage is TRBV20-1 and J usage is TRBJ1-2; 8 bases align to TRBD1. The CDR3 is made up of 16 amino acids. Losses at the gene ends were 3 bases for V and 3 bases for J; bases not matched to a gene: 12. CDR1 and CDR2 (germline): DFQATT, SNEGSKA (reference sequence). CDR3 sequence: CSASGGQGRLYYGYTF. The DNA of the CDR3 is TGCAGTGCTAGTGGAGGACAGGGTCGGCTATACTATGGCTACACCTTC.

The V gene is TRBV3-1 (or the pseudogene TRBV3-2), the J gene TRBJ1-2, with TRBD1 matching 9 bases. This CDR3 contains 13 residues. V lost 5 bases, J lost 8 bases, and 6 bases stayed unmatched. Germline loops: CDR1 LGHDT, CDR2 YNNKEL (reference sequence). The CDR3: CASSSGQGYGYTF. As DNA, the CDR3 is TGTGCCAGCAGCTCGGGACAGGGATACGGCTACACCTTC.

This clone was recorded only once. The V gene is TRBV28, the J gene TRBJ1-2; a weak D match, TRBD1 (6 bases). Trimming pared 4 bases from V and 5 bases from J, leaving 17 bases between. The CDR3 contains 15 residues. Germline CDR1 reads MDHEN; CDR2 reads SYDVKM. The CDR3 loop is CASSSGHLFRYGYTF. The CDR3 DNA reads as TGTGCCAGCAGTTCGGGACACCTTTTTAGATATGGCTACACCTTC.

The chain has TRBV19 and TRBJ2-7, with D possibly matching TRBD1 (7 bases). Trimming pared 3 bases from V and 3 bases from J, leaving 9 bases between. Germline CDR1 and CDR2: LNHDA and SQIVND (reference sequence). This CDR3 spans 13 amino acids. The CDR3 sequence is CASSIQGGYEQYF. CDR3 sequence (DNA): TGTGCCAGTAGTATCCAGGGGGGCTACGAGCAGTACTTC.

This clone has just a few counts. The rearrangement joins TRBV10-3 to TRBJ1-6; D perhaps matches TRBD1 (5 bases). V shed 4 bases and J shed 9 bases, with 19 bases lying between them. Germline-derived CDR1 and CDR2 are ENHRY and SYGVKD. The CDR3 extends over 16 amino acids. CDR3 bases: TGTGCCATCAGTGGACAGTCCCTAAACGGCGGTTCACCCCTCCACTTT. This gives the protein CAISGQSLNGGSPLHF.

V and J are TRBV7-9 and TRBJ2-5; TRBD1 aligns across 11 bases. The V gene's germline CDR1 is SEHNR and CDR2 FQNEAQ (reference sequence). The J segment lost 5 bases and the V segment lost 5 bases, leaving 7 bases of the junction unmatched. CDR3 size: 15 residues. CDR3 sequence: CASSQGQGARETQYF. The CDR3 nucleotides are TGTGCCAGCAGCCAAGGACAGGGGGCGAGGGAGACCCAGTACTTC.

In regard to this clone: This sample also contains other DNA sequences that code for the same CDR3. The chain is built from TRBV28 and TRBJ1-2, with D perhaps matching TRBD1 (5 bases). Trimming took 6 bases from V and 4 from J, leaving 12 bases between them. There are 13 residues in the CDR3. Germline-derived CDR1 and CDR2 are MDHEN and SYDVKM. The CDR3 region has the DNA TGTGCCAGCAGCCCAGGGAAGGCCTATGGCTACACCTTC. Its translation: CASSPGKAYGYTF.

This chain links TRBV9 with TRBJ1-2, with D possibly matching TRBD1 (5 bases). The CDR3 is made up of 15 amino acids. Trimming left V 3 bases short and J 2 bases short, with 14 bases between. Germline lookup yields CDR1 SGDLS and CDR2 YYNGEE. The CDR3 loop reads CASSAGGGNNYGYTF. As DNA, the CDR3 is TGTGCCAGCAGCGCCGGTGGGGGGAACAACTATGGCTACACCTTC.

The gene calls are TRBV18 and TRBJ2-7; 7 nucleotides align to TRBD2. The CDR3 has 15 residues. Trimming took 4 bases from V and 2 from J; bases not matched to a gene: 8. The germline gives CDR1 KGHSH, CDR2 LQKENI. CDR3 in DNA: TGTGCCAGCTCACGACCTGGGGGAGGGGCCTACGAGCAGTACTTC. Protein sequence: CASSRPGGGAYEQYF.

DNA of the CDR3: TGTGCCAGCACCGAACGGGGTAGCGGGGGGGATTATGGGACAGATACGCAGTATTTT. Translating gives CASTERGSGGDYGTDTQYF. The rearrangement links TRBV7-6 to TRBJ2-3; 11 nucleotides align to TRBD2. V shed 7 bases, J shed 3 bases, and the junction held 18 bases outside the gene matches. This CDR3 is built from 19 residues. The germline gives CDR1 SGHVS, CDR2 FNYEAQ.

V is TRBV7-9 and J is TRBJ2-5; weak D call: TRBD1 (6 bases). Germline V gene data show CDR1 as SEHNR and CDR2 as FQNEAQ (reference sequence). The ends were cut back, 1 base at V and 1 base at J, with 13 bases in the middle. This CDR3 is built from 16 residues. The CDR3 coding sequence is TGTGCCAGCAGCTTAGTTGCTGGACAGTCCCAAGAGACCCAGTACTTC. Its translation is CASSLVAGQSQETQYF.

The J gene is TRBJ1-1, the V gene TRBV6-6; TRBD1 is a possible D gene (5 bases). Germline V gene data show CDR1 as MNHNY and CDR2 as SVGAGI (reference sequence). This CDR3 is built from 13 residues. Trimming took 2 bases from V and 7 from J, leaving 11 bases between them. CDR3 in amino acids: CASSYAHRSEAFF. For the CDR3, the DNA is TGTGCCAGCAGTTACGCCCACAGGAGTGAAGCTTTCTTT.

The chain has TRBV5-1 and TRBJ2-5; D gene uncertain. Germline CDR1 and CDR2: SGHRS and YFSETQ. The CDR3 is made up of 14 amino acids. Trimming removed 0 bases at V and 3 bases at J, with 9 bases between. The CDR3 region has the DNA TGCGCCAGCAGCTTGGAACAGCCTGAAGAGACCCAGTACTTC. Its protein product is CASSLEQPEETQYF. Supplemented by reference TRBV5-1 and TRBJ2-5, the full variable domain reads KAGVTQTPRYLIKTRGQQVTLSCSPISGHRSVSWYQQTPGQGLQFLFEYFSETQRNKGNFPGRFSGRQFSNSRSEMNVSTLELGDSALYLCASSLEQPEETQYFGPGTRLLVL.

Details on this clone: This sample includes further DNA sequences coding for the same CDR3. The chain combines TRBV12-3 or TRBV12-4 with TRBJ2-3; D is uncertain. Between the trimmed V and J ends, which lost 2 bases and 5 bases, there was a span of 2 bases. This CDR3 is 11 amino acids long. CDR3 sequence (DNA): TGTGCCAGCAGTTTACTAGATACGCAGTATTTT. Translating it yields CASSLLDTQYF.

CDR3 sequence: CASSSGHTEAFF. For the CDR3, the DNA is TGTGCCAGCAGTTCGGGTCACACTGAAGCTTTCTTT. This chain joins TRBV27 and TRBJ1-1; unclear D gene. V was clipped by 4 bases and J by 3 bases, with 6 bases between them. The CDR3 consists of 12 residues. Germline loops: CDR1 MNHEY, CDR2 SMNVEV (reference sequence).

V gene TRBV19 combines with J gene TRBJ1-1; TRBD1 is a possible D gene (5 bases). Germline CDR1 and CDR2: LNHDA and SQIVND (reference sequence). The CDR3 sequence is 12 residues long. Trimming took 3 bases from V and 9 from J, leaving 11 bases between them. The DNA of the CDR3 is TGTGCCAGTAGTATCCAAGGGGTTCAAGCTTTCTTT. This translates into CASSIQGVQAFF.

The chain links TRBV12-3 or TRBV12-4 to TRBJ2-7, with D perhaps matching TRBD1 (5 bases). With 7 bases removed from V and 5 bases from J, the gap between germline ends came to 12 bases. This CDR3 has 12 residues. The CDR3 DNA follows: TGTGCCAGCAAGGCAGGGTATCACGAGCAGTACTTC. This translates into CASKAGYHEQYF.

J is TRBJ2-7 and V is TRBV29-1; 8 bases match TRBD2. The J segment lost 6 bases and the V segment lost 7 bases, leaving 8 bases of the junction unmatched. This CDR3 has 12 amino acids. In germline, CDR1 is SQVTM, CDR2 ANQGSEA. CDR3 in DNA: TGCAGCGCCACGGGACTAGTCCTCGAGCAGTACTTC. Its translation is CSATGLVLEQYF.